This T cell receptor beta chain stems from a study of blood T cell repertoires in COVID-19. Regarding this clone: The junction departs from germline at one end; a sequencing error may be responsible.

Method: immunoSEQ multiplex PCR; TCRdb's copy keeps in-frame clones and lacks some. The profile shows about 89,000 clones, 80% to 95% of them singletons. Germline assignment: CDR1 LNHDA and CDR2 SQIVND (reference sequence). The CDR3 spans 18 residues. The chain carries TRBV19 and TRBJ2-5; 9 nucleotides align to TRBD2. The clonotype was recovered from a human donor with active COVID-19. The donor label of this sample is uncertain. Sequencing was done on a sample of peripheral blood. The CDR3 region is CASSLFAGGLTYQATQYF. The CDR3 DNA follows: TGTGCCAGTAGTCTGTTTGCGGGGGGGCTTACTTACCAAGCGACCCAGTACTTC.